This T cell receptor beta chain stems from a study of blood T cell repertoires in COVID-19 (dated by TCRdb to the early 2020s). Context from the whole study: Samples from collaborators originated in the United States, Italy and Spain and spanned both the acute and convalescent phases of COVID-19. The material from the prospective study consisted of cDNA or gDNA derived from T cells, B-cell-depleted T cells, or PBMCs. The dataset comprised deeply sampled blood TCRbeta repertoires from subjects exposed to, actively infected with, or recovered from COVID-19. The repertoires were made available in a free public database intended to serve as a resource for research on the immune response to SARS-CoV-2. The samples were drawn from the first 160 participants of the ongoing ImmuneRACE study and from over a thousand subjects provided by 6 global collaborators. The sample metadata nearly always contained a de-identified subject ID, COVID-19 status, age in years and sex. Where available, HLA class I and class II types were taken from metadata supplied by the sample provider and were not determined by assay-based typing.

TCRbeta CDR3 regions were amplified from genomic DNA by means of the immunoSEQ Assay, a bias-controlled multiplex PCR. The published analysis was carried out like this. Within the assay, amplification of reference gene primers was used to estimate how many nucleated cells each sample contained. To quantify the absolute abundance of each unique TCRbeta CDR3 rearrangement, sequence reads were collapsed and filtered. For each sample, productive Simpson clonality was calculated by taking the square root of Simpson's diversity index across productive rearrangements. TCRdb provides this immuneACCESS table in a form limited to in-frame rearrangements. Some clones are lacking; in checked studies, under half of them reflect an unresolved V gene, and why the rest are absent is not known. The DNA was the basis for D and trimming; V, J and clone size are from that table. The sample records hundreds of thousands of clones, 85% of which are singletons. Jointly, the top ten make up more than 6% of the sample.

What the authors observed across the whole study: The amount of clinical and demographic metadata varied by source and participant and was provided uncurated.

Comments on this clone: No antigen is known for it. Base quality data are lacking; no much larger clone is found one base away.

According to the germline V gene (reference sequence), CDR1 reads MNHEY and CDR2 reads SMNVEV. V gives up 2 bases and J gives up 4 bases, and the segment between their germline ends measures 11 bases. Including cysteine and phenylalanine, the CDR3 has 14 amino acids. The DNA shown is the 42-base CDR3, in frame from base 1. Each collaborating institution followed its own protocols to collect whole blood in K2EDTA tubes. For TCRbeta analysis, collaborators shipped samples as frozen whole blood, isolated PBMCs, or DNA extracted from either of those sample types. Sequencing was performed on peripheral blood. The TCR sequence derives from a human donor in a cohort sampled during active COVID-19. The V and J segments used are TRBV27 and TRBJ1-1; the best D guess is TRBD1, with 5 bases matching. Here the CDR3 is given as CASSLATGGTEAFF. The DNA sequence follows: TGTGCCAGCAGTTTAGCCACCGGGGGCACTGAAGCTTTCTTT.